The 15 T cell receptor beta chains below all came from one sample that was sequenced in a study of technical replicates of blood from a handful of donors. TCRdb keeps only in-frame clones here, not all; method: immunoSEQ multiplex PCR. The sample has around 10,000 clones; approximately 94% are singletons. The sequencing input was PBMCs. The receptors were sampled from a human donor in good health.

The V gene is TRBV29-1, the J gene TRBJ1-1; maybe TRBD1 (5 bases). CDR1 is SQVTM and CDR2 is ANQGSEA in the germline V gene. The CDR3 loop spans 12 amino acids. V was shortened by 5 bases and J by 3 bases, with 10 bases between the two germline ends. The CDR3 loop is CSVRGGDTEAFF. The CDR3 nucleotides read TGCAGCGTTCGGGGGGGGGACACTGAAGCTTTCTTT.

This sequence joins TRBV19 and TRBJ2-3; 11 positions match TRBD2. CDR3 size: 15 residues. In germline, CDR1 is LNHDA, CDR2 SQIVND (reference sequence). The trim removed 6 bases at V and 6 bases at J, leaving 8 bases unmatched. The CDR3 here is CASRVIAGGPDTQYF. CDR3 DNA: TGTGCCAGTAGGGTAATAGCGGGAGGGCCTGATACGCAGTATTTT.

The gene calls are TRBV2 and TRBJ2-2; tentative D call: TRBD1 (6 bases). The CDR3 runs 15 residues. Germline assignment: CDR1 SNHLY and CDR2 FYNNEI. V dropped 7 bases and J dropped 2 bases, with 14 bases sitting between them. CDR3 sequence: CASTLQGLNTGELFF. CDR3 DNA sequence: TGTGCCAGCACCTTACAGGGATTAAACACCGGGGAGCTGTTTTTT.

V usage is TRBV6-5 and J usage is TRBJ2-7; TRBD1 matches 7 bases. CDR1 is MNHEY and CDR2 is SVGAGI in the germline V gene. J gave up 4 bases and V 6 bases, and 6 bases lay outside the gene matches. This CDR3 has 13 residues. Here the CDR3 reads CASSRDSLYEQYF. The DNA for the CDR3 is TGTGCCAGCAGCCGGGACAGCCTATACGAGCAGTACTTC.

This clone has a handful of counts. The rearrangement uses TRBV4-2 and TRBJ2-3, with 8 bases that match TRBD2. This CDR3 has 16 amino acids. The V segment lost 4 bases and the J segment 3 bases; nucleotides outside the gene matches: 9. Germline V lookup: CDR1 LGHNA, CDR2 YNFKEQ. The CDR3 DNA reads as TGTGCCAGCAGCCCCCAGTCGGTAGCGGGAACAGATACGCAGTATTTT. Its protein is CASSPQSVAGTDTQYF.

The CDR3 loop is CASSYGGANYGYTF. In DNA form, the CDR3 reads TGTGCCAGCAGTTACGGAGGGGCGAACTATGGCTACACCTTC. The chain joins TRBV6-6 to TRBJ1-2; maybe TRBD1 (5 bases). Germline lookup yields CDR1 MNHNY and CDR2 SVGAGI (reference sequence). The CDR3 runs to 14 residues. Trimming shortened V by 2 bases and J by 2 bases, and 9 bases separated the two germline ends.

The CDR3: CASSPGIAGGNPQETQYF. CDR3 DNA sequence: TGCGCCAGCAGCCCGGGTATAGCGGGAGGGAACCCTCAAGAGACCCAGTACTTC. The chain combines TRBV5-1 with TRBJ2-5, with 11 bases that match TRBD2. CDR3 length: 18 amino acids. V lost 4 bases and J lost 2; bases outside the gene matches: 13. Germline V gene data show CDR1 as SGHRS and CDR2 as YFSETQ.

V gene TRBV27 combines with J gene TRBJ2-7, with TRBD1 identical over 7 bases. Germline CDR1 and CDR2: MNHEY and SMNVEV (reference sequence). The V gene end was trimmed by 4 bases and the J gene end by 3 bases; junction bases not matched to a gene: 6. This CDR3 region has 14 residues. CDR3 DNA: TGTGCCAGCAGTTACCGGACAGGATTCTACGAGCAGTACTTC. As protein: CASSYRTGFYEQYF.

The chain recombines TRBV5-1 with TRBJ2-1; 9 bases agree with TRBD1. V lost 4 bases, J lost 6 bases, and 8 bases stayed unmatched. Looked up from germline, CDR1 is SGHRS and CDR2 is YFSETQ. The CDR3 totals 15 residues. CDR3 nucleotides: TGCGCCAGCAGCCAGCCGGGACAGGGTGCCAATGAGCAGTTCTTC. Its translation: CASSQPGQGANEQFF.

This chain links TRBV29-1 with TRBJ2-3; 8 bases line up with TRBD1. V was pared by 0 bases and J by 1 base, with 6 bases of the junction left unmatched. The CDR3 runs to 16 residues. Germline CDR1 reads SQVTM; CDR2 reads ANQGSEA. CDR3 in DNA: TGCAGCGTTGAAGATCTGAAGACAGGGGGCACAGATACGCAGTATTTT. Its protein product is CSVEDLKTGGTDTQYF.

V gene TRBV4-2 combines with J gene TRBJ2-7; 11 bases are shared with TRBD1. Germline CDR1 reads LGHNA; CDR2 reads YNFKEQ. This CDR3 is 16 amino acids long. V lost 0 bases, J lost 5 bases, and 6 bases stayed unmatched. The CDR3 sequence: CASSQDHGQGADEQYF. The CDR3 DNA follows: TGTGCCAGCAGCCAAGATCACGGACAGGGGGCCGACGAGCAGTACTTC.

This chain joins TRBV6-5 and TRBJ1-1; the D is unclear. V lost 2 bases and J lost 1, with 8 bases in between. In germline, CDR1 is MNHEY, CDR2 SVGAGI. The CDR3 consists of 14 residues. In nucleotides, the CDR3 is TGTGCCAGCAGTTACCAGACGGGGAACACTGAAGCTTTCTTT. This encodes CASSYQTGNTEAFF.

The gene calls are TRBV5-1 and TRBJ2-3, with D perhaps matching TRBD2 (6 bases). V lost 4 bases to trimming and J lost 2 bases, with 11 bases between them. The germline CDR1 and CDR2 sequences are SGHRS and YFSETQ. The length of the CDR3 is 14 residues. The DNA for the CDR3 is TGCGCCAGCAGCCCGGGGGAGCCCACAGATACGCAGTATTTT. It encodes CASSPGEPTDTQYF.

The chain combines TRBV10-3 with TRBJ2-1; D unclear. With 2 bases removed from V and 9 bases from J, the gap between germline ends came to 11 bases. This CDR3 has 13 amino acids. CDR1 and CDR2 from the germline V gene are ENHRY and SYGVKD. CDR3 sequence reads: CAISETVTPEQFF. The DNA for the CDR3 is TGTGCCATCAGTGAGACAGTAACTCCTGAGCAGTTCTTC.

The V call is TRBV4-2, the J call TRBJ2-3; TRBD2 matches 7 bases. Unmatched junction bases numbered 13, after V lost 5 bases and J lost 8 bases. The CDR3 sequence is 15 residues long. Germline assignment: CDR1 LGHNA and CDR2 YNFKEQ. The CDR3 region has the DNA TGTGCCAGCAGCGCTGGGGGGAGGGCCTTCGGTACGCAGTATTTT. Protein sequence: CASSAGGRAFGTQYF.